The clone carrying this T cell receptor (beta chain) has more than one count but fewer than ten. RNA transcripts provided the source from which TCR beta CDR3 regions were amplified. Primed by the HTBI set, a first-round RT-PCR was run on the TCR CDR3. TCRdb reprocessed the multiplex PCR reads with MiXCR, giving one entry per CDR3 protein. This table has some 510,000 distinct CDR3 sequences, under 60% appearing once. After removal of 2 bases from V and 7 bases from J, the junction contained 6 bases not matched to a gene. Germline V gene data show CDR1 as SGHTA and CDR2 as FQGNSA. The CDR3 runs to 14 residues. The entry originates in a study of T cells in Graves' hyperthyroidism and ophthalmopathy.

The TCR sequence derives from a woman under 30 with Graves' hyperthyroidism. Material: peripheral blood or thyroid tissue (not recorded which). This chain joins TRBV7-2 and TRBJ2-5; 8 nucleotides align to TRBD2. CDR3 coding DNA: TGTGCCAGCAGCTTACTAGCGGGTACCGGGACCCAGTACTTC. This translates into CASSLLAGTGTQYF.